Listed here are 28 T cell receptor beta chains from one sample, sequenced in a study of cytomegalovirus exposure and HLA in healthy donors. PCR involved 60 Vbeta and 13 Jbeta primers. Sequencing used immunoSEQ multiplex PCR; TCRdb keeps in-frame clones, though not all of them. This sample has approximately 140,000 clones; just under 75% occur once, and the top ten carry approximately 1.6%. Sequencing was carried out using PBMCs. These receptor sequences come from a woman aged 18-29 years in good health and CMV-seronegative.

This chain uses TRBV18 with TRBJ1-5; D is perhaps TRBD1 (5 bases). Trimming took off 3 bases at V and 2 bases at J, with 11 bases between the two ends. This CDR3 region has 15 residues. The germline V gene encodes CDR1 KGHSH and CDR2 LQKENI. As DNA, the CDR3 is TGTGCCAGCTCACCGGGAGGGACGGGCAATCAGCCCCAGCATTTT. It codes for CASSPGGTGNQPQHF.

The chain is built from TRBV4-3 and TRBJ2-1, with D maybe TRBD2 (5 bases). Per germline, CDR1 LGHNA and CDR2 YSLEER. V was cut by 1 base and J by 0 bases, with 13 bases left in between. This CDR3 spans 17 amino acids. DNA of the CDR3: TGCGCCAGCAGCCAAGTCTCCGGACTCATCTCCTACAATGAGCAGTTCTTC. Its protein product is CASSQVSGLISYNEQFF.

J is TRBJ1-1 and V is TRBV19; perhaps TRBD1 as D (5 bases). With 8 bases removed from V and 5 bases from J, the gap between germline ends came to 15 bases. CDR3 length equals 13 residues. Germline V CDR1 and CDR2: LNHDA, SQIVND (reference sequence). Here the CDR3 reads CASVAQGGTEAFF. The CDR3, as DNA: TGTGCCAGTGTGGCCCAGGGAGGGACTGAAGCTTTCTTT.

The V and J genes are TRBV7-2 and TRBJ2-5, with D uncertain. There are 14 residues in the CDR3. Germline V gene data show CDR1 as SGHTA and CDR2 as FQGNSA. The germline V and J ends were trimmed by 5 bases and 3 bases, with 13 bases remaining between them. CDR3 in amino acids: CASSNLPQEETQYF. The CDR3 DNA sequence: TGTGCCAGCAGCAACCTCCCCCAGGAAGAGACCCAGTACTTC.

The sample holds a few counts of this clone. The chain links TRBV7-9 to TRBJ1-5; perhaps TRBD1 as D (6 bases). This CDR3 contains 16 residues. Per the germline V gene, CDR1 is SEHNR and CDR2 is FQNEAQ (reference sequence). V lost 1 base and J lost 3, with 13 bases in between. The CDR3 bases are TGTGCCAGCAGCTTAGGAGGGACAATGTCCAATCAGCCCCAGCATTTT. Its protein is CASSLGGTMSNQPQHF.

J is TRBJ2-2 and V is TRBV2, with TRBD1 identical over 10 bases. The germline CDR1 and CDR2 sequences are SNHLY and FYNNEI. J lost 7 bases, V lost 1 base, and 3 bases had no gene match. This CDR3 comprises 15 residues. The CDR3: CASSEVGQGIGELFF. CDR3 nucleotides: TGTGCCAGCAGTGAAGTGGGACAGGGGATCGGGGAGCTGTTTTTT. Combining the CDR3 with reference TRBV2 and TRBJ2-2 gives the whole variable domain EPEVTQTPSHQVTQMGQEVILRCVPISNHLYFYWYRQILGQKVEFLVSFYNNEISEKSEIFDDQFSVERPDGSNFTLKIRSTKLEDSAMYFCASSEVGQGIGELFFGEGSRLTVL.

This chain uses TRBV7-4 with TRBJ1-2, with a weak D call TRBD1 (5 bases). The V end was cut by 5 bases, the J end by 4 bases, with 20 bases between. Germline CDR1 reads SGHVT; CDR2 reads SQSDAQ. This CDR3 has 16 residues. This chain's CDR3 is CASSPRPWGHFYGYTF. In DNA, the CDR3 is TGTGCCAGCAGCCCTCGACCATGGGGCCATTTCTATGGCTACACCTTC.

This chain joins TRBV6-5 and TRBJ1-1, with no clear D. CDR1 and CDR2 from the germline V gene are MNHEY and SVGAGI. Trimming shortened V by 0 bases and J by 2 bases, and 7 bases separated the two germline ends. The CDR3 is made up of 14 amino acids. CDR3 sequence: CASSYSFRNTEAFF. CDR3 bases: TGTGCCAGCAGTTACTCATTCAGAAACACTGAAGCTTTCTTT.

CDR3 sequence reads: CASSLGQGMSPLHF. The CDR3 DNA is TGTGCCAGCAGTCTCGGACAGGGTATGTCACCCCTCCACTTT. The chain carries TRBV28 and TRBJ1-6, with 8 bases that match TRBD1. There are 14 residues in the CDR3. Germline V lookup: CDR1 MDHEN, CDR2 SYDVKM. The junction had 7 bases not matched to a gene; V was cut back by 5 bases and J by 10 bases.

The V call is TRBV6-5, the J call TRBJ1-5, with D tentatively TRBD1 (5 bases). V was cut by 4 bases and J by 5 bases, with 15 bases left in between. Germline-derived CDR1 and CDR2 are MNHEY and SVGAGI. The CDR3 extends over 15 amino acids. Written as DNA, the CDR3 is TGTGCCAGCAGTTCCAGCCAGGGAGGCGATCAGCCCCAGCATTTT. It specifies CASSSSQGGDQPQHF.

The rearrangement links TRBV5-4 to TRBJ2-7; TRBD2 is a possible D gene (7 bases). The germline gives CDR1 SGHNT, CDR2 YYREEE (reference sequence). Trimming took 4 bases from V and 0 from J, leaving 17 bases between them. The CDR3 has 16 amino acids. CDR3 in DNA: TGTGCCAGCAGCCAAGAGTGGGGGGGGCTCTCCTACGAGCAGTACTTC. This gives the protein CASSQEWGGLSYEQYF.

The J gene is TRBJ1-1, the V gene TRBV11-1; 8 nucleotides align to TRBD1. The V gene end was trimmed by 3 bases and the J gene end by 4 bases; junction bases not matched to a gene: 4. Germline loops: CDR1 SGHAT, CDR2 FQDESV (reference sequence). There are 14 residues in the CDR3. The CDR3 protein is CASSLETGVTEAFF. CDR3 sequence (DNA): TGTGCCAGCAGCTTGGAGACAGGGGTCACTGAAGCTTTCTTT.

In regard to this clone: Other nucleotide sequences in the sample specify the same CDR3. The chain links TRBV5-4 to TRBJ1-2; no clear D. The CDR3 has 16 residues. Trimming cost V 4 bases and J 0 bases, with 16 bases left between them. Germline V gene sequence: CDR1 SGHNT, CDR2 YYREEE (reference sequence). The CDR3 coding sequence is TGTGCCAGCAGCGCCGGAGGGCAGATGACTAACTATGGCTACACCTTC. Encoded protein: CASSAGGQMTNYGYTF.

The chain links TRBV15 to TRBJ2-7; D is ambiguous. The V gene lost 0 bases and the J gene lost 4 bases, with 7 bases spanning the gap. The CDR3 loop spans 13 amino acids. Germline lookup yields CDR1 LNHNV and CDR2 YYDKDF (reference sequence). The CDR3, as DNA: TGTGCCACCAGCAGAGACGCCCAGTACGAGCAGTACTTC. It codes for CATSRDAQYEQYF.

The V and J genes are TRBV9 and TRBJ1-3, with D hard to call. The germline V gene encodes CDR1 SGDLS and CDR2 YYNGEE. This CDR3 has 15 residues. The V end lost 0 bases, the J end lost 0 bases, and 7 bases lay between the germline ends. CDR3 amino acids: CASSVAVYSGNTIYF. CDR3 nucleotides: TGTGCCAGCAGCGTAGCGGTGTACTCTGGAAACACCATATATTTT.

The chain is built from TRBV30 and TRBJ2-2; 7 positions match TRBD1. V dropped 0 bases and J dropped 5; count of bases not matched to a gene: 3. Looked up from germline, CDR1 is GTSNPN and CDR2 is SVGIG (reference sequence). This CDR3 is 14 amino acids long. The CDR3 DNA is TGTGCCTGGAGTGTGGCCAGGGGGACCGGGGAGCTGTTTTTT. As protein: CAWSVARGTGELFF.

For this clone: Relative to the germline gene, one junction end is altered; a read error may explain this. The genes are TRBV13 and TRBJ1-1; possible D gene TRBD1, 5 bases. Germline assignment: CDR1 PRHDT and CDR2 FYEKMQ (reference sequence). The CDR3 runs 14 residues. The CDR3 here is CASRGRGMKTEAFF. CDR3 sequence (DNA): TGTGCCAGCAGGGGACGGGGGATGAAGACTGAAGCTTTCTTT.

The V and J genes are TRBV7-6 and TRBJ2-6, with 12 nucleotides matching TRBD2. V trimming: 2 bases; J trimming: 0 bases; junction bases outside the gene matches: 5. There are 19 residues in the CDR3. Looked up from germline, CDR1 is SGHVS and CDR2 is FNYEAQ. The CDR3 protein is CASSLRLAGDFSGANVLTF. In DNA, the CDR3 is TGTGCCAGCAGCTTAAGACTAGCGGGGGATTTCTCTGGGGCCAACGTCCTGACTTTC.

The chain employs TRBV6-5 and TRBJ2-5; 7 bases are a match to TRBD2. J gave up 9 bases and V 2 bases, and 12 bases lay outside the gene matches. There are 15 residues in the CDR3. Germline-derived CDR1 and CDR2 are MNHEY and SVGAGI. CDR3 loop: CASSYILAAPVAQYF. In nucleotides, the CDR3 is TGTGCCAGCAGTTACATCCTAGCGGCCCCCGTGGCCCAGTACTTC.

The chain couples TRBV18 to TRBJ1-4; D is perhaps TRBD1 (5 bases). CDR1 and CDR2 from the germline V gene are KGHSH and LQKENI. V lost 3 bases and J lost 12, with 8 bases in between. The CDR3 length is 11 residues. The CDR3 loop is CASSPGPELFF. The CDR3 coding sequence is TGTGCCAGCTCACCGGGGCCCGAACTGTTTTTT.

This clone was detected only a few times. The chain combines TRBV25-1 with TRBJ2-2, with D unclear. Germline-derived CDR1 and CDR2 are MGHDK and SYGVNS. The CDR3 has 12 amino acids. V lost 6 bases and J 4 bases, leaving 6 bases between the germline ends. CDR3 DNA: TGTGCCAGCAGCTTTATCACCGGGGAGCTGTTTTTT. Encoded protein: CASSFITGELFF.

The genes are TRBV27 and TRBJ1-5; D remains ambiguous. Germline values: CDR1 MNHEY, CDR2 SMNVEV (reference sequence). The length of the CDR3 is 14 residues. V lost 5 bases and J 0 bases, leaving 8 bases between the germline ends. The CDR3 protein is CASSPGDSNQPQHF. CDR3 nucleotide sequence: TGTGCCAGCAGTCCCGGTGATAGCAATCAGCCCCAGCATTTT.

The rearrangement joins TRBV5-1 to TRBJ1-2; a possible D gene is TRBD1 (6 bases). The V gene lost 0 bases and the J gene lost 2 bases, with 11 bases spanning the gap. The germline CDR1 and CDR2 sequences are SGHRS and YFSETQ. This CDR3 has 15 residues. The CDR3 DNA follows: TGCGCCAGCAGCTTGGTAGGACAGCCAAACTATGGCTACACCTTC. This sequence encodes CASSLVGQPNYGYTF.

The gene calls are TRBV29-1 and TRBJ1-1; D is unclear. The ends were cut back, 3 bases at V and 2 bases at J, with 10 bases in the middle. This CDR3 region has 13 residues. CDR1 is SQVTM, CDR2 ANQGSEA, per germline. CDR3 region: CSVEQSINTEAFF. DNA for the CDR3: TGCAGCGTTGAGCAGTCAATAAACACTGAAGCTTTCTTT.

This chain joins TRBV6-1 and TRBJ2-2; TRBD2 agrees at 11 bases. Germline loops: CDR1 MNHNS, CDR2 SASEGT. This CDR3 is 15 amino acids long. J lost 7 bases, V lost 8 bases, and 9 bases had no gene match. The CDR3 loop is CASHTSGRFGGELFF. The CDR3, as DNA: TGTGCCAGCCACACTAGCGGGAGATTTGGCGGGGAGCTGTTTTTT.

CDR3 region: CASSSNRAGTQYF. As DNA, the CDR3 is TGTGCCAGCAGTTCGAACCGGGCGGGTACGCAGTATTTT. The V and J genes are TRBV6-5 and TRBJ2-3, with D possibly TRBD2 on 5 matching bases. The CDR3 is 13 amino acids. The V end lost 4 bases, the J end lost 8 bases, and 13 bases lay between the germline ends. CDR1 and CDR2 from the germline V gene are MNHEY and SVGAGI.

J is TRBJ2-5 and V is TRBV7-7; D possibly corresponds to TRBD1 (5 bases). The CDR3 covers 13 residues. V lost 5 bases, J lost 2 bases, and 9 bases lay in between. Germline V gene data show CDR1 as SSHAT and CDR2 as FNYEAQ (reference sequence). CDR3 region: CASSVDSQETQYF. DNA for the CDR3: TGTGCCAGCAGCGTTGACAGTCAAGAGACCCAGTACTTC.

The chain uses TRBV4-2 and TRBJ2-1; 10 bases match TRBD2. The CDR3 consists of 15 residues. The J segment lost 9 bases and the V segment lost 0 bases, leaving 5 bases of the junction unmatched. The germline V gene has CDR1 LGHNA and CDR2 YNFKEQ. The CDR3 bases are TGTGCCAGCAGCCAAGATACAGCGGGGGGGTCTGAGCAGTTCTTC. Its translation is CASSQDTAGGSEQFF.